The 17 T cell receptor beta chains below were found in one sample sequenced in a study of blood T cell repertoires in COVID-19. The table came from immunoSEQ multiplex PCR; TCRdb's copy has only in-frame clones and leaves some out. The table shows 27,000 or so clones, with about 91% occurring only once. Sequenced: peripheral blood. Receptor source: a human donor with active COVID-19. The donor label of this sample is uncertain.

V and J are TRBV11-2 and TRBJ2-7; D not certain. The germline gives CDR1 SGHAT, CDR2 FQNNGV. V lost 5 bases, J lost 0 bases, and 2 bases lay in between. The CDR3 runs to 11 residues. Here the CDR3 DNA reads TGTGCCAGCAGCCGCTCCTACGAGCAGTACTTC. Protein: CASSRSYEQYF.

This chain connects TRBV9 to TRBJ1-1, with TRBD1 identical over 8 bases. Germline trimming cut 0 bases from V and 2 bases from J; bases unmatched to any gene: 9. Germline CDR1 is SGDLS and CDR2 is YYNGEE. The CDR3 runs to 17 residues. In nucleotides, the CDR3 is TGTGCCAGCAGCGTAGGAGGACAGGGCGGAGTTAACACTGAAGCTTTCTTT. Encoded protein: CASSVGGQGGVNTEAFF.

The DNA of the CDR3 is TGCGCCAGCAGCCTAAGGACAGGGAATAATGAGCAGTTCTTC. Translation gives CASSLRTGNNEQFF. The rearrangement uses TRBV5-1 and TRBJ2-1; 8 nucleotides align to TRBD1. The germline V gene has CDR1 SGHRS and CDR2 YFSETQ. V lost 4 bases and J lost 7; bases outside the gene matches: 7. This CDR3 contains 14 residues.

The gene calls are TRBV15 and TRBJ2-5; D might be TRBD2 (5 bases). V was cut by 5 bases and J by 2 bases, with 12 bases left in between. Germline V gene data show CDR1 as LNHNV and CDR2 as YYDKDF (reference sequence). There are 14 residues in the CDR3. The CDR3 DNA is TGTGCCACCAGCTGGGGTCGAGGGCAAGAGACCCAGTACTTC. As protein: CATSWGRGQETQYF.

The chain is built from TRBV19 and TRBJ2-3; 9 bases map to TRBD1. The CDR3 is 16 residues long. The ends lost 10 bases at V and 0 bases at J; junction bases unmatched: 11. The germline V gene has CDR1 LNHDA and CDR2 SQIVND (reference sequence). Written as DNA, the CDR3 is TGTGCCACAGAGCCGAGGGACAGGGCTAGCACAGATACGCAGTATTTT. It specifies CATEPRDRASTDTQYF.

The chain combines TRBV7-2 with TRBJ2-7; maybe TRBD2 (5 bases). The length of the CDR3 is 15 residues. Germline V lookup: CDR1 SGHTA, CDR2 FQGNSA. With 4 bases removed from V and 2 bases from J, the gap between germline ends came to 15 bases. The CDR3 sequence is CASSSEPSGTYEQYF. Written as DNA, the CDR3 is TGTGCCAGCAGCTCCGAACCTTCGGGGACCTACGAGCAGTACTTC.

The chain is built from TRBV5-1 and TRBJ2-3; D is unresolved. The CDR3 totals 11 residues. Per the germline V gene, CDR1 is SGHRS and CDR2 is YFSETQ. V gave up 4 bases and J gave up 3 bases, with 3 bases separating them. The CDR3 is CASSLTDTQYF. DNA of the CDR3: TGCGCCAGCAGCCTGACAGATACGCAGTATTTT.

CDR3: CAWKTSDRRDNEQFF. The CDR3, as DNA: TGTGCCTGGAAGACGAGTGACAGGAGAGACAATGAGCAGTTCTTC. The chain combines TRBV30 with TRBJ2-1; maybe TRBD1 (6 bases). CDR3 length: 15 residues. The germline CDR1 and CDR2 sequences are GTSNPN and SVGIG (reference sequence). Trimming took 4 bases from V and 5 from J, leaving 18 bases between them.

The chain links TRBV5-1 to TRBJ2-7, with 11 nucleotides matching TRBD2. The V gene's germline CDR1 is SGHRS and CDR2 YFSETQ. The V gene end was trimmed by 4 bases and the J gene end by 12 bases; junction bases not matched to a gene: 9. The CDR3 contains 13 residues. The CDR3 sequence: CASSTTSGTPWYF. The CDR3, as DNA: TGCGCCAGCAGCACGACTAGCGGGACCCCATGGTACTTC.

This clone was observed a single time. CDR3 coding DNA: TGTGCCAGCAGTTTATCGGGGGGGGAGTTAGCCTACGAGCAGTACTTC. The encoded protein is CASSLSGGELAYEQYF. This chain links TRBV27 with TRBJ2-7, with 7 bases fitting TRBD2. V dropped 0 bases and J dropped 2; count of bases not matched to a gene: 7. CDR1 and CDR2 from the germline V gene are MNHEY and SMNVEV (reference sequence). This CDR3 comprises 16 residues.

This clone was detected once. CDR3 nucleotide sequence: TGTGCCAGCAGCTTACAGGGTGCGGGGGCCAACGTCCTGACTTTC. It specifies CASSLQGAGANVLTF. V gene TRBV13 combines with J gene TRBJ2-6; possible D gene TRBD1, 5 bases. Germline CDR1 and CDR2: PRHDT and FYEKMQ (reference sequence). This CDR3 comprises 15 residues. Trimming removed 2 bases from V and 4 bases from J, with 9 bases in between.

In DNA form, the CDR3 reads TGTGCCAGCAGTCCGTTCTACTCTGGAAACACCATATATTTT. Amino acids: CASSPFYSGNTIYF. The chain recombines TRBV28 with TRBJ1-3; D is uncertain. The CDR3 has 14 residues. CDR1 and CDR2 from the germline V gene are MDHEN and SYDVKM. Trimming left V 5 bases short and J 0 bases short, with 8 bases between.

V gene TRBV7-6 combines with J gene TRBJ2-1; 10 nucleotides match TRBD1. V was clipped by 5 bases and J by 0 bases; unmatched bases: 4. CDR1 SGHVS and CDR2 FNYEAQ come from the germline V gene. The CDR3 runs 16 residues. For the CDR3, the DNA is TGTGCCAGCAGCCCCGGACAGGGGGGCTCCTACAATGAGCAGTTCTTC. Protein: CASSPGQGGSYNEQFF. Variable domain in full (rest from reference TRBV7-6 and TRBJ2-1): GAGVSQSPRYKVTKRGQDVALRCDPISGHVSLYWYRQALGQGPEFLTYFNYEAQQDKSGLPNDRFSAERPEGSISTLTIQRTEQRDSAMYRCASSPGQGGSYNEQFFGPGTRLTVL.

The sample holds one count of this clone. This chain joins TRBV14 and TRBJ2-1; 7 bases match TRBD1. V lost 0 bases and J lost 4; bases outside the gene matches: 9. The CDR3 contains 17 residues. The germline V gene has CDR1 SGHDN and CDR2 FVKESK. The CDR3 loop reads CASSQDLPTGSYNEQFF. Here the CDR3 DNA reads TGTGCCAGCAGCCAAGATCTTCCGACAGGGTCTTACAATGAGCAGTTCTTC.

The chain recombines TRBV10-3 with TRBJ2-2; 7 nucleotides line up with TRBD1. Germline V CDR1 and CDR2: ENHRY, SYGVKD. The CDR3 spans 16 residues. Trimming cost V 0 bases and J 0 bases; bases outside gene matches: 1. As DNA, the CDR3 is TGTGCCATCAGTGAGTCAGGGGGCGCGAACACCGGGGAGCTGTTTTTT. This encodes CAISESGGANTGELFF.

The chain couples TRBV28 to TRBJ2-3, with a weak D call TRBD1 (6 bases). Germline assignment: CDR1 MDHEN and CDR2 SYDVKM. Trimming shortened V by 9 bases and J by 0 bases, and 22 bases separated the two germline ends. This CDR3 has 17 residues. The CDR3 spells CASPAPIGGGSTDTQYF. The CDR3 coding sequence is TGTGCCAGTCCAGCCCCAATTGGGGGCGGGAGCACAGATACGCAGTATTTT.

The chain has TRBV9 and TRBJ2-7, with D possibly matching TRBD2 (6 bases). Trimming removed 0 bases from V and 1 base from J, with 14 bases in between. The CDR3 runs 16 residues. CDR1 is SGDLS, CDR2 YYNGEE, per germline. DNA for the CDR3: TGTGCCAGCAGCGTAGAGGAGGGTGGGAGTTCCTACGAGCAGTACTTC. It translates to CASSVEEGGSSYEQYF.